This T cell receptor beta chain was recorded in a study of blood T cell repertoires in COVID-19. Across the study: Samples came from the United States, Italy and Spain, spanning acute and convalescent COVID-19. Nucleic acid was either cDNA or gDNA, and it came from T cells, B-cell-depleted T cells, or PBMCs.

Study processing details: For nucleated cells, counts were estimated from reference gene primer amplification. Profiled with immunoSEQ multiplex PCR; TCRdb holds only in-frame clones, not every one. V and J calls and clone size are as listed in that table; D and trimming were resolved from the DNA. This sample yields around 80,000 clones, of which over 80% are seen a single time; 8.5% to 10% belongs to the top ten. The source material was peripheral blood. This receptor was identified in a human donor in a cohort sampled during active COVID-19.

CDR3 DNA sequence: TGTGCCAGTAGTATCCCTCTTTGGGGGCAAGGGAACACTGAAGCTTTCTTT. Encoded protein: CASSIPLWGQGNTEAFF. The gene calls are TRBV19 and TRBJ1-1; D may be TRBD1 (6 bases). The V and J ends lost 3 bases and 1 base respectively, with 18 bases between them. The CDR3 runs to 17 residues. Per the germline V gene, CDR1 is LNHDA and CDR2 is SQIVND (reference sequence). Combining the CDR3 with reference TRBV19 and TRBJ1-1 gives the whole variable domain DGGITQSPKYLFRKEGQNVTLSCEQNLNHDAMYWYRQDPGQGLRLIYYSQIVNDFQKGDIAEGYSVSREKKESFPLTVTSAQKNPTAFYLCASSIPLWGQGNTEAFFGQGTRLTVV.